This TCR beta chain was recovered during a study of human T cells and chemical hapten exposure. MiXCR, applied by TCRdb to the 5' RACE reads, yields one record per CDR3 protein. Of 110,000 or so distinct CDR3 sequences in the sample, 15% to 20% were seen once. Germline assignment: CDR1 SNHLY and CDR2 FYNNEI. V dropped 8 bases and J dropped 12; count of bases not matched to a gene: 23. The CDR3 is 16 amino acids. This clonotype was detected a few times. Total RNA was isolated from unfractionated whole blood. This TCR was recovered from a human donor in good health. This sequence joins TRBV2 and TRBJ2-7; 9 positions agree with TRBD2. The CDR3, as DNA: TGTGCCAGCGGTGCTGCTTGGGGGACTAGCCGACCTCACCCGTACTTC. Translating it yields CASGAAWGTSRPHPYF.